The present TCR beta chain was sequenced within a study of cytomegalovirus exposure and HLA in healthy donors. The PCR ran on 60 Vbeta and 13 Jbeta primers. Assay: immunoSEQ multiplex PCR; the TCRdb copy retains only in-frame clones and omits some. The sample has tens of thousands of clones, about 77% seen once; the top ten hold roughly a tenth. Germline V lookup: CDR1 SNHLY, CDR2 FYNNEI. The CDR3 runs 13 residues. V was clipped by 9 bases and J by 2 bases, with 13 bases between them. Sample: PBMCs. The chain couples TRBV2 to TRBJ2-5, with a tentative D call TRBD1 (5 bases). The clonotype comes from a man aged 35 to 55 in good health and CMV-seronegative. CDR3 loop: CARAGQSQETQYF. The DNA for the CDR3 is TGTGCCAGGGCAGGGCAGTCTCAAGAGACCCAGTACTTC.